Sequencing of this T cell receptor beta chain was carried out in a study of T cells in localized non-small cell lung cancer. Comment on this clone: Its matching antigen is unknown.

Germline assignment: CDR1 SNHLY and CDR2 FYNNEI. This CDR3 region has 15 residues. The V gene end was trimmed by 5 bases and the J gene end by 8 bases; junction bases not matched to a gene: 10. Method: immunoSEQ multiplex PCR; TCRdb's copy keeps in-frame clones and lacks some. This sample carries 45,000 to 55,000 clones, roughly 80% of them seen once, and the ten largest clones take around 16%. Study observations and caveats: Of the tissues analyzed, uninvolved adjacent lung showed maximal T cell clonality, greater than tumor. Longer overall survival accompanied higher blood T cell density. Investigators sequenced only a single tumor region, leaving heterogeneity possible. Of the top 100 tumor clones, median roughly 60 were in adjacent lung, about 26 among its top 100.

This sequence joins TRBV2 and TRBJ1-4, with 8 bases that match TRBD1. This material consisted of peripheral blood, taken before any cancer treatment. The TCR was taken from a man aged 40 to 69 with stage I squamous cell lung carcinoma. CDR3 sequence (DNA): TGTGCCAGCAGTACTTCCGGGACAGGTGGGGAAAAACTGTTTTTT. As protein: CASSTSGTGGEKLFF.